Presented here are 28 T cell receptor beta chains from one specimen sequenced in a study of Graves' ophthalmopathy and Graves' hyperthyroidism. RNA transcripts were the source from which TCR beta CDR3 regions were amplified. First-round RT-PCR employed HTBI primers, with a second-round multiplex PCR after it. Each CDR3 protein is one row after TCRdb ran MiXCR on the multiplex PCR reads. The data contain some 1.1 million distinct CDR3 sequences, less than 45% of them singletons. Source material: peripheral blood or thyroid tissue (not recorded which). These receptors came from an adult man with Graves' hyperthyroidism.

The chain joins TRBV20-1 to TRBJ1-5; 8 bases line up with TRBD1. The CDR3 runs 10 residues. J was trimmed by 14 bases and V by 7 bases; bases with no gene match: 7. Looked up from germline, CDR1 is DFQATT and CDR2 is SNEGSKA (reference sequence). The CDR3 region has the DNA TGCAGTGGACAGGGGAAGCACGAGCATTTT. Translation gives CSGQGKHEHF.

This clonotype was detected ten times or more. V and J are TRBV20-1 and TRBJ2-7, with no clear D. The germline V and J ends were trimmed by 2 bases and 5 bases, with 16 bases remaining between them. This CDR3 has 14 residues. Germline V gives CDR1 DFQATT, CDR2 SNEGSKA (reference sequence). The CDR3: CSARPVDIGDEQYF. CDR3 coding DNA: TGCAGTGCTAGACCTGTTGATATTGGCGACGAGCAGTACTTC.

This clonotype was recorded at least ten times. The gene calls are TRBV2 and TRBJ1-6; TRBD1 matches at 8 bases. The germline CDR1 and CDR2 sequences are SNHLY and FYNNEI. The ends lost 4 bases at V and 3 bases at J; junction bases unmatched: 5. This CDR3 spans 16 amino acids. CDR3 nucleotide sequence: TGTGCCAGCAGTGGGGGACAGGTTTTCTATAATTCACCCCTCCACTTT. It yields the protein CASSGGQVFYNSPLHF.

The rearrangement uses TRBV12-3 or TRBV12-4 and TRBJ2-5; the match to TRBD2 covers 10 bases. This CDR3 is built from 15 residues. Losses at the gene ends were 6 bases for V and 7 bases for J; bases not matched to a gene: 11. For the CDR3, the DNA is TGTGCCAGCAGCTGGGGGACTAGCGAGAGTTTGACCCAGTACTTC. As protein: CASSWGTSESLTQYF.

This clonotype turned up a few times. This sequence joins TRBV20-1 and TRBJ2-6; 8 nucleotides match TRBD1. The CDR3 is 19 residues long. The V and J ends lost 0 bases and 0 bases, in that order; junction bases with no gene match: 10. Per germline, CDR1 DFQATT and CDR2 SNEGSKA (reference sequence). The CDR3 nucleotides read TGCAGTGCTAGAGATCATTCGGGACAGGAGAACTCTGGGGCCAACGTCCTGACTTTC. Translation: CSARDHSGQENSGANVLTF.

The chain links TRBV29-1 to TRBJ2-5; D unclear. CDR3 length equals 9 residues. V lost 8 bases to trimming and J lost 9 bases, with 10 bases between them. From germline, CDR1 is SQVTM and CDR2 ANQGSEA. CDR3 in DNA: TGCAGCCCTGGGGTGGCCCAGTACTTC. Its protein product is CSPGVAQYF.

The chain recombines TRBV3-1 with TRBJ1-5; D not resolved. Germline CDR1 LGHDT, CDR2 YNNKEL (reference sequence). The V end lost 3 bases, the J end lost 0 bases, and 9 bases lay between the germline ends. This CDR3 has 15 residues. CDR3 amino acids: CASSQEAYSNQPQHF. DNA of the CDR3: TGTGCCAGCAGCCAGGAGGCTTATAGCAATCAGCCCCAGCATTTT.

The chain couples TRBV2 to TRBJ2-7; 14 positions agree with TRBD2. This CDR3 region has 16 residues. Germline V gene sequence: CDR1 SNHLY, CDR2 FYNNEI. V was pared by 6 bases and J by 6 bases, with 10 bases of the junction left unmatched. CDR3 region: CASSPPGLAGEGEQYF. DNA of the CDR3: TGTGCCAGCAGCCCACCGGGACTAGCGGGAGAGGGCGAGCAGTACTTC.

The table lists this clonotype with many counts. V usage is TRBV5-5 and J usage is TRBJ1-4; 7 bases map to TRBD1. Looked up from germline, CDR1 is SGHKS and CDR2 is YYEKEE (reference sequence). The CDR3 loop spans 12 amino acids. After removal of 7 bases from V and 4 bases from J, the junction contained 1 base not matched to a gene. Written as DNA, the CDR3 is TGTGCCAGCGGGACAGTTAATGAAAAACTGTTTTTT. Residues: CASGTVNEKLFF.

This chain connects TRBV5-1 to TRBJ2-7; 7 nucleotides line up with TRBD1. From germline, CDR1 is SGHRS and CDR2 YFSETQ. The CDR3 length is 14 residues. With V trimmed by 4 bases and J by 6 bases, 10 bases remained unmatched. CDR3 protein: CASSPGQASGEQYF. The CDR3 DNA sequence: TGCGCCAGCAGCCCCGGACAGGCTTCCGGCGAGCAGTACTTC.

This clonotype was seen a few times. This may be a read error, as it is one base from a much larger clone. The chain combines TRBV5-4 with TRBJ1-5, with D possibly being TRBD1 (6 bases). CDR3 size: 15 residues. Germline V gene data show CDR1 as SGHNT and CDR2 as YYREEE (reference sequence). This CDR3 reads CAGSLQGGGNQPQHF. CDR3 in DNA: TGTGCCGGCAGCTTGCAAGGGGGAGGGAATCAGCCCCAGCATTTT.

The chain links TRBV29-1 to TRBJ1-2; 7 bases are a match to TRBD1. The CDR3 length is 14 residues. Germline V gene data show CDR1 as SQVTM and CDR2 as ANQGSEA. The J segment lost 3 bases and the V segment lost 7 bases, leaving 11 bases of the junction unmatched. CDR3 residues: CSAMTGRVDYGYTF. The DNA of the CDR3 is TGCAGCGCTATGACAGGGAGGGTTGACTATGGCTACACCTTC.

This clonotype was counted many times. The V call is TRBV29-1, the J call TRBJ2-5; D may be TRBD1 or TRBD2 (6 bases each). V lost 5 bases to trimming and J lost 0 bases, with 16 bases between them. The germline V gene encodes CDR1 SQVTM and CDR2 ANQGSEA. This CDR3 has 15 amino acids. The CDR3 spells CSVQGSAGNQETQYF. In DNA, the CDR3 is TGCAGCGTTCAGGGGTCGGCGGGGAACCAAGAGACCCAGTACTTC.

Comments on this clonotype: A much more abundant neighbour one base away suggests this may be a read error. This chain joins TRBV5-1 and TRBJ1-2; 7 nucleotides match TRBD1. Unmatched junction bases numbered 11, after V lost 5 bases and J lost 1 base. The V gene's germline CDR1 is SGHRS and CDR2 YFSETQ. CDR3 length: 16 amino acids. The CDR3 region is CASSPEAGGINYGYTF. The DNA of the CDR3 is TGCGCCAGCAGTCCTGAGGCAGGGGGGATTAACTATGGCTACACCTTC.

At least ten counts were recorded for this clonotype. The chain combines TRBV29-1 with TRBJ2-5; 9 nucleotides agree with TRBD1. From germline, CDR1 is SQVTM and CDR2 ANQGSEA. The length of the CDR3 is 13 residues. In DNA, the CDR3 is TGCAGTCATCGGACAGGGGTCGTGGAGACCCAGTACTTC. This gives the protein CSHRTGVVETQYF.

The rearrangement uses TRBV5-1 and TRBJ1-5; D perhaps matches TRBD1 (6 bases). From germline, CDR1 is SGHRS and CDR2 YFSETQ. The length of the CDR3 is 14 residues. Trimming stripped 0 bases from V and 14 bases from J, with 18 bases between. The CDR3 DNA reads as TGCGCCAGCAGCTTGGCGGGGGGCAGTTACTACGAGCATTTT. Translated, it gives CASSLAGGSYYEHF.

This clonotype was observed many times. CDR3 coding DNA: TGCGCCAGCAGCCAAGGGAGATACTACGAGCAGTACTTC. Residues: CASSQGRYYEQYF. This chain joins TRBV4-1 and TRBJ2-7; D remains ambiguous. The germline V and J ends were trimmed by 1 base and 3 bases, with 7 bases remaining between them. Germline V gene sequence: CDR1 MGHRA, CDR2 YSYEKL. The CDR3 is 13 residues long.

Many counts were recorded for this clonotype. The chain joins TRBV10-3 to TRBJ1-2; 10 nucleotides line up with TRBD1. The ends lost 8 bases at V and 6 bases at J; junction bases unmatched: 6. The germline V gene has CDR1 ENHRY and CDR2 SYGVKD. The CDR3 consists of 13 residues. Here the CDR3 reads CAIAGQGNDGYTF. CDR3 bases: TGTGCCATCGCGGGACAGGGGAATGATGGCTACACCTTC.

This chain joins TRBV7-2 and TRBJ1-2; TRBD1 agrees at 8 bases. The germline gives CDR1 SGHTA, CDR2 FQGNSA. This CDR3 contains 16 residues. V was clipped by 4 bases and J by 8 bases; unmatched bases: 15. The CDR3 protein is CASSSDHTGQAYGYTF. As DNA, the CDR3 is TGTGCCAGCAGCTCCGATCACACGGGACAGGCCTACGGCTACACCTTC.

In this sample, this clonotype turned up a few times. CDR3 DNA: TGTGCCAGTAGTATACGTCCAGAGGCACAGGTTTTTAATTCACCCCTCCACTTT. Amino acids: CASSIRPEAQVFNSPLHF. V is TRBV19 and J is TRBJ1-6; possible D gene TRBD1, 5 bases. Trimming left V 2 bases short and J 6 bases short, with 20 bases between. The CDR3 is 18 amino acids. Germline V gene lookup returns CDR1 LNHDA and CDR2 SQIVND (reference sequence).

At least ten counts were recorded for this clonotype. The J gene is TRBJ2-7, the V gene TRBV11-2, with a possible D match to TRBD1 (5 bases). CDR3 size: 13 residues. CDR1 is SGHAT, CDR2 FQNNGV, per germline. Trimming left V 0 bases short and J 7 bases short, with 10 bases between. CDR3 protein: CASSLDGAGEQYF. DNA for the CDR3: TGTGCCAGCAGCTTAGATGGGGCCGGAGAGCAGTACTTC.

In the case of this clonotype: A much bigger clone sits one base away, suggesting this may be a read error. This chain uses TRBV2 with TRBJ1-6; D not resolved. Germline V lookup: CDR1 SNHLY, CDR2 FYNNEI. The V and J ends lost 8 bases and 8 bases respectively, with 13 bases between them. The CDR3 loop spans 13 amino acids. The CDR3 loop reads CASGPPQHSPLHF. The CDR3 DNA reads TGTGCCAGCGGCCCCCCCCAGCATTCACCCCTCCACTTT.

Concerning this clonotype itself: Relative to the germline gene, one junction end is altered; a read error may explain this. The V call is TRBV25-1, the J call TRBJ1-1, with 7 bases identical to TRBD1. The CDR3 length is 14 residues. Germline values: CDR1 MGHDK, CDR2 SYGVNS. CDR3 sequence reads: CASRGTRGNNEAFF. The CDR3 coding sequence is TGTGCCAGCAGAGGGACCAGGGGGAACAATGAAGCTTTCTTT.

This clonotype has just a few counts. A much larger clone differs by one base, so this may be a read error. The chain recombines TRBV11-2 with TRBJ2-5, with TRBD1 matching over 7 bases. Germline-derived CDR1 and CDR2 are SGHAT and FQNNGV. The V gene end was trimmed by 5 bases and the J gene end by 7 bases; junction bases not matched to a gene: 7. The CDR3 consists of 13 residues. The CDR3 DNA sequence: TGTGCCAGCAGCCCGGGACAGAGAGGGACCCAGTACTTC. Protein product: CASSPGQRGTQYF. Based on the CDR3 plus reference TRBV11-2 and TRBJ2-5, the full variable domain is EAGVAQSPRYKIIEKRQSVAFWCNPISGHATLYWYQQILGQGPKLLIQFQNNGVVDDSQLPKDRFSAERLKGVDSTLKIQPAKLEDSAVYLCASSPGQRGTQYFGPGTRLLVL.

This chain's CDR3 is CASSYYGNTIYF. The CDR3 DNA sequence: TGTGCCAGCAGTTACTACGGAAACACCATATATTTT. The chain recombines TRBV6-1 with TRBJ1-3; no firm D call. Trimming cost V 5 bases and J 4 bases, with 6 bases left between them. Germline assignment: CDR1 MNHNS and CDR2 SASEGT. CDR3 length: 12 residues.

In this sample, this clonotype turned up a few times. The chain employs TRBV6-6 and TRBJ2-7; D gene ambiguous. This CDR3 spans 13 amino acids. Germline CDR1 reads MNHNY; CDR2 reads SVGAGI (reference sequence). The V end lost 4 bases, the J end lost 5 bases, and 12 bases lay between the germline ends. The CDR3 bases are TGTGCCAGCAGTTCCGTTCTCCGGGACGAGCAGTACTTC. Residues: CASSSVLRDEQYF.

At least ten counts were recorded for this clonotype. The J gene is TRBJ1-5, the V gene TRBV20-1; tentatively, D is TRBD1 (5 bases). The CDR3 length is 14 residues. The V and J ends lost 3 bases and 5 bases respectively, with 14 bases between them. CDR1 is DFQATT and CDR2 is SNEGSKA in the germline V gene (reference sequence). The DNA of the CDR3 is TGCAGTGCTAGTAATATGCAGGGCGATCAGCCCCAGCATTTT. Encoded protein: CSASNMQGDQPQHF.

This clonotype occurred many times. The V call is TRBV20-1, the J call TRBJ1-2; D not resolved. Germline CDR1 DFQATT, CDR2 SNEGSKA (reference sequence). This CDR3 comprises 11 residues. CDR3 nucleotides: TGCAGCTCTAGATCGGAGTATGGCTACACCTTC. Protein sequence: CSSRSEYGYTF.